This entry lists 18 T cell receptor beta chains sequenced from one sample in a study of regulatory T cells in long-lasting Graves disease. Construction of the TCR beta libraries employed iRepertoire HTBI primers in conjunction with Arm-PCR of CDR3 regions. TCRdb re-called the multiplex PCR reads through MiXCR, storing one row per CDR3 protein. The profile shows almost 350,000 distinct CDR3 sequences, 15% to 20% of them singletons. Time point described: persistent/refractory GD, antithyroid drugs over 5 years with positive TRAb. Following extraction of RNA from PBMCs, that RNA was used to make the TCR library. The source was peripheral blood mononuclear cells (PBMCs), collected when the disease was refractory, from a patient treated with antithyroid drugs. The receptors stem from a female donor with Graves disease.

This clonotype was picked up many times. V usage is TRBV28 and J usage is TRBJ2-7; D possibly corresponds to TRBD1 (5 bases). The V end was cut by 5 bases, the J end by 0 bases, with 11 bases between. Germline CDR1 is MDHEN and CDR2 is SYDVKM. This CDR3 spans 14 amino acids. The CDR3 region has the DNA TGTGCCAGCAGTACAGGCCTAAGCTCCTACGAGCAGTACTTC. It is translated as CASSTGLSSYEQYF.

This chain links TRBV6-1 with TRBJ1-4; tentatively, D is TRBD1 (5 bases). From germline, CDR1 is MNHNS and CDR2 SASEGT. The CDR3 is made up of 16 amino acids. V was trimmed by 6 bases and J by 3 bases, leaving 17 bases between them. Here the CDR3 reads CASSPYSGRPNEKLFF. The CDR3, as DNA: TGTGCCAGCAGCCCGTACTCGGGACGGCCTAATGAAAAACTGTTTTTT.

This clonotype was counted ten times or more. The chain joins TRBV11-2 to TRBJ2-2; 8 bases fit TRBD1. From germline, CDR1 is SGHAT and CDR2 FQNNGV. V was pared by 4 bases and J by 7 bases, with 5 bases of the junction left unmatched. The CDR3 totals 14 residues. CDR3 in DNA: TGTGCCAGCAGCTGGACAGGGTCGAACGGGGAGCTGTTTTTT. Amino acid sequence: CASSWTGSNGELFF.

V is TRBV28 and J is TRBJ2-7, with TRBD1 identical over 8 bases. Germline CDR1 is MDHEN and CDR2 is SYDVKM. The CDR3 has 14 amino acids. Trimming removed 5 bases from V and 0 bases from J; junction bases left unmatched: 3. This chain's CDR3 is CASSRTGYSYEQYF. CDR3 DNA: TGTGCCAGCAGTAGGACAGGGTACTCCTACGAGCAGTACTTC.

This chain connects TRBV19 to TRBJ1-1; D uncertain. The CDR3 sequence is 13 residues long. V shed 10 bases and J shed 2 bases, with 14 bases lying between them. The V gene's germline CDR1 is LNHDA and CDR2 SQIVND (reference sequence). The CDR3 reads CATYLRANTEAFF. In DNA form, the CDR3 reads TGTGCCACGTATCTCCGGGCTAACACTGAAGCTTTCTTT.

V gene TRBV4-2 combines with J gene TRBJ2-5; TRBD2 is a possible D gene (5 bases). Germline lookup yields CDR1 LGHNA and CDR2 YNFKEQ. The CDR3 has 15 residues. The germline V and J ends were trimmed by 2 bases and 0 bases, with 10 bases remaining between them. The chain's CDR3 is CASSQFTGNQETQYF. The CDR3 coding sequence is TGTGCCAGCAGCCAATTTACGGGAAACCAAGAGACCCAGTACTTC.

The sample holds a few counts of this clonotype. Here the CDR3 DNA reads TGTGCCAGCAGTTCCCAGGGACTCTACAATGAGCAGTTCTTC. Protein: CASSSQGLYNEQFF. The chain couples TRBV28 to TRBJ2-1; D possibly corresponds to TRBD2 (6 bases). The germline V and J ends were trimmed by 4 bases and 3 bases, with 10 bases remaining between them. The CDR3 consists of 14 residues. Germline V lookup: CDR1 MDHEN, CDR2 SYDVKM.

This clonotype was counted ten times or more. V and J are TRBV28 and TRBJ2-1; D is ambiguous. This CDR3 is built from 13 residues. Trimming took 3 bases from V and 4 from J, leaving 7 bases between them. Germline V gives CDR1 MDHEN, CDR2 SYDVKM. The CDR3 loop is CASSFHQYNEQFF. In DNA form, the CDR3 reads TGTGCCAGCAGTTTCCACCAATACAATGAGCAGTTCTTC.

This clonotype was detected only a few times. A much larger clone differs by one base, so this may be a read error. The V gene is TRBV10-3, the J gene TRBJ2-7; the match to TRBD1 covers 8 bases. Germline CDR1 is ENHRY and CDR2 is SYGVKD. The CDR3 runs 14 residues. CDR3 loop: CATSDGQGRYEQYF. The CDR3 DNA reads TGTGCCACCAGTGACGGACAGGGTCGCTACGAGCAGTACTTC.

This clonotype has more than one count but fewer than ten. The chain carries TRBV7-2 and TRBJ1-1; D not certain. This CDR3 has 13 amino acids. With 8 bases removed from V and 6 bases from J, the gap between germline ends came to 16 bases. Germline assignment: CDR1 SGHTA and CDR2 FQGNSA. This CDR3 reads CASRPPSAAEAFF. The DNA for the CDR3 is TGTGCCAGCCGACCCCCCTCAGCCGCTGAAGCTTTCTTT.

This clonotype was seen a handful of times. The V gene is TRBV7-9, the J gene TRBJ2-5; TRBD1 agrees at 10 bases. V shed 4 bases and J 2 bases; nucleotides not matched to a gene: 10. Germline CDR1 is SEHNR and CDR2 is FQNEAQ (reference sequence). The CDR3 is 17 amino acids. The CDR3 bases are TGTGCCAGCAGCTCCTCACCGGGACAGGGGTTACAAGAGACCCAGTACTTC. Translating gives CASSSSPGQGLQETQYF.

The chain is built from TRBV11-2 and TRBJ1-3; D gene unclear. The V gene lost 5 bases and the J gene lost 0 bases, with 14 bases spanning the gap. The germline CDR1 and CDR2 sequences are SGHAT and FQNNGV. The CDR3 covers 16 residues. The CDR3 reads CASSPIVRDSGNTIYF. The CDR3 nucleotides read TGTGCCAGCAGCCCTATTGTCCGAGACTCTGGAAACACCATATATTTT. Complete variable domain (other parts from reference TRBV11-2 and TRBJ1-3): EAGVAQSPRYKIIEKRQSVAFWCNPISGHATLYWYQQILGQGPKLLIQFQNNGVVDDSQLPKDRFSAERLKGVDSTLKIQPAKLEDSAVYLCASSPIVRDSGNTIYFGEGSWLTVV.

This clonotype has more than one count but fewer than ten. The junction shows a germline mismatch at one end, possibly a read error. V usage is TRBV5-1 and J usage is TRBJ1-1; D is undetermined. The CDR3 covers 16 residues. CDR1 and CDR2 (germline): SGHRS, YFSETQ. The CDR3 DNA reads TGTGCCAGCAGCCCGACAATCGACGGTGAGAACACTGAAGCTTTCTTT. Protein product: CASSPTIDGENTEAFF. The full variable domain, its missing parts supplied by reference TRBV5-1 and TRBJ1-1, is KAGVTQTPRYLIKTRGQQVTLSCSPISGHRSVSWYQQTPGQGLQFLFEYFSETQRNKGNFPGRFSGRQFSNSRSEMNVSTLELGDSALYLCASSPTIDGENTEAFFGQGTRLTVV.

The V gene is TRBV20-1, the J gene TRBJ1-5; possibly TRBD1 for D (5 bases). V lost 3 bases to trimming and J lost 4 bases, with 22 bases between them. Germline CDR1 is DFQATT and CDR2 is SNEGSKA (reference sequence). This CDR3 is 17 amino acids long. The CDR3 bases are TGCAGTGCTAGGAACCCCGGGAGCGGGACCCCTAATCAGCCCCAGCATTTT. It encodes CSARNPGSGTPNQPQHF.

This clonotype was counted between two and nine times. The J gene is TRBJ2-5, the V gene TRBV5-1; D might be TRBD1 or TRBD2, each matching 5 bases. Germline V gene data show CDR1 as SGHRS and CDR2 as YFSETQ. The CDR3 sequence is 14 residues long. V dropped 1 base and J dropped 2 bases, with 9 bases sitting between them. DNA of the CDR3: TGCGCCAGCAGCTTGCGGGACCCGCAAGAGACCCAGTACTTC. Its translation is CASSLRDPQETQYF.

In regard to this clonotype: This is likely an artifact of a read error, given a far larger clone one base away. This sequence joins TRBV28 and TRBJ2-5; 13 nucleotides align to TRBD2. The CDR3 length is 15 residues. Germline V gene data show CDR1 as MDHEN and CDR2 as SYDVKM. In DNA, the CDR3 is TGTGCCAGCAGGGAGGGACTAGCGGGGCAAGGGACCCAGTACTTC. Translating it yields CASREGLAGQGTQYF.

This clonotype was observed at least ten times. The chain links TRBV2 to TRBJ2-7, with 8 positions matching TRBD1. V trimming: 6 bases; J trimming: 2 bases; junction bases outside the gene matches: 9. The CDR3 is 15 amino acids. Germline V gives CDR1 SNHLY, CDR2 FYNNEI. In nucleotides, the CDR3 is TGTGCCAGCAGGGGGACAGGCAGGGGACCCTACGAGCAGTACTTC. The encoded protein is CASRGTGRGPYEQYF.

This clonotype has a handful of counts. The chain is built from TRBV20-1 and TRBJ1-1; perhaps TRBD1 as D (5 bases). The germline V gene has CDR1 DFQATT and CDR2 SNEGSKA (reference sequence). V lost 1 base and J lost 5, with 14 bases in between. The CDR3 length is 14 residues. Here the CDR3 reads CSARVGGSKTEAFF. The CDR3 DNA reads as TGCAGTGCTAGAGTGGGGGGGTCGAAAACTGAAGCTTTCTTT.